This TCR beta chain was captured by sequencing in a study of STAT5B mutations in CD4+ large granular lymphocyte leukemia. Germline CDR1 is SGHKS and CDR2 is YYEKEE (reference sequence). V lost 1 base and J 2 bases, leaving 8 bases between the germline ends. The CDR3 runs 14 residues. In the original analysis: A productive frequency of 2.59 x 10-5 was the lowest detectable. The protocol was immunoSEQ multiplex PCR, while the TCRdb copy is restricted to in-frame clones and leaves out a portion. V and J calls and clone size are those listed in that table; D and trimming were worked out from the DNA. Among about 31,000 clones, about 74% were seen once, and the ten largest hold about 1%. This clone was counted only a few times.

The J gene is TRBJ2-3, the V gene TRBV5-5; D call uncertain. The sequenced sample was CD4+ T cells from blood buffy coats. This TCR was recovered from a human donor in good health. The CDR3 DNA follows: TGTGCCAGCAGCTTGCGGGCTCCCACAGATACGCAGTATTTT. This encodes CASSLRAPTDTQYF.